These T cell receptor beta chains were read from a single sample in a study of cytomegalovirus exposure and HLA in healthy donors. Generated by immunoSEQ multiplex PCR, the TCRdb table keeps only in-frame clones and is missing some. This repertoire shows fewer than 250,000 clones, about 87% found once; its top ten account for 2.5% to 3%. The sequenced sample was PBMCs. These receptor sequences come from a man aged 18 to 29 in good health and CMV-seronegative. Both conserved end residues are part of each CDR3. A D gene is named only where the DNA matches it firmly. A row's size may be missing; if present it is once, few, many or a size class.

J gene: TRBJ2-3
V gene: TRBV19
D gene: NA
clone size: NA
CDR3 protein: CASSFLRDIPDTQYF
CDR3 DNA: TGTGCCAGTAGCTTTCTCCGGGACATACCAGATACGCAGTATTTT

J gene: TRBJ2-7
V gene: TRBV28
D gene: NA
clone size: NA
CDR3 protein: CASSSTGGTYEQYF
CDR3 DNA: TGTGCCAGCAGTTCCACTGGGGGGACCTACGAGCAGTACTTC

J gene: TRBJ1-2
V gene: TRBV12-5
D gene: TRBD1
clone size: NA
CDR3 protein: CASNDGTAYGYTF
CDR3 DNA: TGTGCGTCGAACGACGGGACAGCCTATGGCTACACCTTC

J gene: TRBJ1-2
V gene: TRBV19
D gene: NA
clone size: NA
CDR3 protein: CASSYGGGYTF
CDR3 DNA: TGTGCCAGTAGTTATGGGGGCGGCTACACCTTC

J gene: TRBJ2-2
V gene: TRBV4-2
D gene: TRBD2
clone size: NA
CDR3 protein: CASSQFSSGIHGELFF
CDR3 DNA: TGTGCCAGCAGCCAATTCAGTAGCGGGATTCACGGGGAGCTGTTTTTT

J gene: TRBJ2-7
V gene: TRBV7-9
D gene: TRBD2
clone size: NA
CDR3 protein: CASSLSLAGAYEQYF
CDR3 DNA: TGTGCCAGCAGCTTAAGTCTAGCGGGAGCATACGAGCAGTACTTC

J gene: TRBJ2-5
V gene: TRBV5-1
D gene: NA
clone size: once
CDR3 protein: CASSLGVQTRGTQYF
CDR3 DNA: TGCGCCAGCAGCCTGGGGGTACAGACCCGGGGGACCCAGTACTTC

J gene: TRBJ1-2
V gene: TRBV21-1
D gene: NA
clone size: few
CDR3 protein: CASSKESSLGNYGYTF
CDR3 DNA: TGTGCCAGCAGCAAAGAATCCTCCCTGGGCAACTATGGCTACACCTTC

J gene: TRBJ1-3
V gene: TRBV4-3
D gene: NA
clone size: NA
CDR3 protein: CASSQGQTDSGNTIYF
CDR3 DNA: TGCGCCAGCAGCCAAGGGCAGACAGACTCTGGAAACACCATATATTTT

J gene: TRBJ1-6
V gene: TRBV7-2
D gene: NA
clone size: NA
CDR3 protein: CASSLSWGESPLHF
CDR3 DNA: TGTGCCAGCAGCCTAAGCTGGGGGGAGTCACCCCTCCACTTT

J gene: TRBJ1-5
V gene: TRBV7-9
D gene: TRBD1
clone size: NA
CDR3 protein: CASSLGQGQPQHF
CDR3 DNA: TGTGCCAGCAGCTTGGGACAGGGTCAGCCCCAGCATTTT

J gene: TRBJ1-2
V gene: TRBV28
D gene: NA
clone size: NA
CDR3 protein: CASSERINYGYTF
CDR3 DNA: TGTGCCAGCTCGGAGAGAATTAACTATGGCTACACCTTC